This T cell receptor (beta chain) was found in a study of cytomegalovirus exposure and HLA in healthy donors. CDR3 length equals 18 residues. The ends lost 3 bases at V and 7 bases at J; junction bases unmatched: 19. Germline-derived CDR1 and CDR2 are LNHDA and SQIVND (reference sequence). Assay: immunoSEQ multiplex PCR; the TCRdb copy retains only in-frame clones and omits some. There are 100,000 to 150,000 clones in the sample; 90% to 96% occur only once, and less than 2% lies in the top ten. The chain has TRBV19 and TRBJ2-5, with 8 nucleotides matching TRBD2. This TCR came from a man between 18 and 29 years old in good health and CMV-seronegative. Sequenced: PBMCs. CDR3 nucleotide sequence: TGTGCCAGTAGTATCTGGGGACGAGCGGGAGAAATTTCGTCGACCCAGTACTTC. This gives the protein CASSIWGRAGEISSTQYF.